Listed below are T cell receptor beta chains from one sample, sequenced in a study of T cells in Graves' hyperthyroidism and ophthalmopathy. TCRdb ran MiXCR on the multiplex PCR reads and lists one entry per CDR3 protein. The sample lists 380,000 or so distinct CDR3 sequences; about 20% were seen once. The sample taken for sequencing was blood. Receptors were obtained from a woman between 18 and 29 years old with Graves' hyperthyroidism. The CDR3 runs from the conserved cysteine through the conserved F or W.

V gene	J gene	CDR3 protein
TRBV6-1	TRBJ2-4	CATFYRDSKNIQYF
TRBV15	TRBJ1-1	CATSRPEGGAFF
TRBV6-2/TRBV6-3	TRBJ2-5	CASSRLAGGRIQETQYF
TRBV12-3/TRBV12-4	TRBJ2-2	CASSLRVRVNRELFF
TRBV19	TRBJ1-5	CASSHNQPQHF
TRBV11-2	TRBJ2-7	CASSFGDSREQYF
TRBV3-1	TRBJ2-5	CASSLDATSAETQYF
TRBV4-2	TRBJ2-3	CASSPGQYTDTQYF
TRBV2	TRBJ2-7	CASIASGSYEQYF
TRBV27	TRBJ1-2	CASSFLGGKDYGYTF
TRBV20-1	TRBJ2-7	CSARDAMAGLDPYQQYF
TRBV9	TRBJ1-2	CASSARQNYGYTF
TRBV29-1	TRBJ2-7	CSVGSSSRYEQYF
TRBV15	TRBJ2-7	CATSRDRVREQYF
TRBV29-1	TRBJ2-2	CSVGKSTGELFF
TRBV3-1	TRBJ1-1	CASSQGGALTEAFF
TRBV6-2/TRBV6-3	TRBJ1-5	CASKRDFNQPQHF
TRBV7-8	TRBJ1-3	CASSLSSFPLEGNTIYF
TRBV12-3/TRBV12-4	TRBJ2-7	CASSLAIKGYEQYF
TRBV6-5	TRBJ2-7	CASNYRSDQYF
TRBV5-1	TRBJ2-5	CASSLRDSKETQYF
TRBV30	TRBJ2-7	CAWSGWNGVYEQYF
TRBV12-3/TRBV12-4	TRBJ1-2	CASSLVVAGTGYGYTF
TRBV20-1	TRBJ1-2	CSASEGRVYGYTF
TRBV20-1	TRBJ2-5	CSARDSRQETQYF
TRBV20-1	TRBJ2-2	CSATGEITGELFF
TRBV12-3/TRBV12-4	TRBJ2-7	CASSEEGFYEQYF
TRBV12-3/TRBV12-4	TRBJ2-5	CASSPYSVDVGETQYF
TRBV27	TRBJ1-2	CASSFSDRGSYGYTF
TRBV5-1	TRBJ1-1	CASSTWGNTEAFF
TRBV18	TRBJ2-7	CASSQGQGQWNEQYF
TRBV6-1	TRBJ1-6	CASSTTGGTFSSPLHF
TRBV6-1	TRBJ2-7	CASSPSPKRSRDEQYF
TRBV6-1	TRBJ1-1	CASSEGQTDEAFF
TRBV29-1	TRBJ1-3	CSVERGLGNTIYF
TRBV11-1	TRBJ1-2	CASSLESSGHGYTF
TRBV20-1	TRBJ2-2	CSASRTVGELFF
TRBV12-5	TRBJ2-2	CASGRSTGRETGELFF
TRBV11-2	TRBJ2-7	CASSLGRGLGEQYF
TRBV12-3/TRBV12-4	TRBJ2-2	CASSVREGAGDLFF
TRBV5-1	TRBJ2-2	CASSTAGGPNGELFF
TRBV12-3/TRBV12-4	TRBJ2-4	CASSLTLGGILAKNIKYF
TRBV5-1	TRBJ2-7	CASSSIGGATYEQYF